The entry that follows covers one T cell receptor beta chain sequence. This record belongs to a study of blood T cell repertoires in COVID-19. Measured with immunoSEQ multiplex PCR; TCRdb has only the in-frame clones, and not every one. The sample comprises approximately 100,000 clones, over 80% of which are singletons, and approximately 1.1% rests with the top ten. V was pared by 5 bases and J by 2 bases, with 7 bases of the junction left unmatched. Per the germline V gene, CDR1 is ENHRY and CDR2 is SYGVKD. CDR3 size: 15 residues. V is TRBV10-3 and J is TRBJ1-1; the match to TRBD1 covers 8 bases. The specimen sequenced was peripheral blood. The clonotype comes from a human donor in a cohort sampled during active COVID-19. CDR3 sequence reads: CAISPRTGSNTEAFF. The CDR3 nucleotides read TGTGCCATCAGTCCGCGGACAGGGTCAAACACTGAAGCTTTCTTT.